The 22 T cell receptor beta chains below all came from one sample that was sequenced in a study of blood T cell repertoires in COVID-19. The repertoire was sequenced with immunoSEQ multiplex PCR; TCRdb's copy has only in-frame clones and lacks some. The data hold approximately 300,000 clones, with nearly 90% observed a single time. Sequencing was carried out using peripheral blood. The receptors shown here come from a woman aged 30 to 39 with COVID-19, enrolled during active disease.

This chain uses TRBV4-1 with TRBJ1-3; D perhaps matches TRBD1 (5 bases). Germline V gives CDR1 MGHRA, CDR2 YSYEKL. The CDR3 is 17 amino acids. The V gene lost 4 bases and the J gene lost 0 bases, with 16 bases spanning the gap. CDR3 in amino acids: CASSPPRQGNSGNTIYF. DNA of the CDR3: TGCGCCAGCAGCCCCCCTAGGCAGGGAAACTCTGGAAACACCATATATTTT.

This clone was recorded once. V usage is TRBV24-1 and J usage is TRBJ1-4; D is unclear. The germline CDR1 and CDR2 sequences are KGHDR and SFDVKD. The germline V and J ends were trimmed by 4 bases and 5 bases, with 10 bases remaining between them. CDR3 size: 14 residues. CDR3 nucleotide sequence: TGTGCCACCAGTGACCCCAGGATGAATGAAAAACTGTTTTTT. Its translation: CATSDPRMNEKLFF.

The V call is TRBV19, the J call TRBJ1-4; TRBD1 might be the D (6 bases). V was clipped by 1 base and J by 15 bases, with 18 bases between them. CDR1 is LNHDA, CDR2 SQIVND, per germline (reference sequence). This CDR3 region has 14 residues. CDR3 in DNA: TGTGCCAGTAGTATAGTGGACAGTTCGTCGATATTGTTTTTT. Its translation is CASSIVDSSSILFF.

The genes are TRBV6-5 and TRBJ2-1, with 11 bases that match TRBD2. V was pared by 4 bases and J by 4 bases, with 3 bases of the junction left unmatched. CDR1 and CDR2 (germline): MNHEY, SVGAGI. CDR3 length equals 15 residues. The CDR3 loop reads CASSLTSGGYNEQFF. CDR3 coding DNA: TGTGCCAGCAGTTTAACTAGCGGGGGATACAATGAGCAGTTCTTC.

The chain employs TRBV3-1 (or the pseudogene TRBV3-2) and TRBJ1-6; perhaps TRBD1 as D (6 bases). V shed 0 bases and J shed 13 bases, with 16 bases lying between them. Germline CDR1 is LGHDT and CDR2 is YNNKEL (reference sequence). The CDR3 is 15 amino acids. CDR3 nucleotides: TGTGCCAGCAGCCAAGACCACAGGGCCATAGGTCCCCTCCACTTT. This translates into CASSQDHRAIGPLHF.

This rearrangement joins TRBV6-5 to TRBJ1-2; tentative D call: TRBD1 (6 bases). CDR3 length: 13 residues. In germline, CDR1 is MNHEY, CDR2 SVGAGI. V was shortened by 6 bases and J by 3 bases, with 11 bases between the two germline ends. The CDR3 reads CASRPTGYYGYTF. CDR3 nucleotides: TGTGCCAGCAGGCCTACAGGGTACTATGGCTACACCTTC.

Notes on this clone: The same CDR3 is also encoded by other DNA sequences in this sample. V gene TRBV18 combines with J gene TRBJ2-2; weak D call: TRBD1 (6 bases). Germline CDR1 is KGHSH and CDR2 is LQKENI. The CDR3 runs to 15 residues. Trimming removed 6 bases from V and 1 base from J, with 12 bases in between. The DNA for the CDR3 is TGTGCCAGCTCTCCGGGACAATTGAACACCGGGGAGCTGTTTTTT. It specifies CASSPGQLNTGELFF.

The CDR3 DNA follows: TGTGCCAGCAGCTTAAACGCACCTAGTGAGCAGTTCTTC. Translating it yields CASSLNAPSEQFF. V gene TRBV11-2 combines with J gene TRBJ2-1; D is ambiguous. CDR3 length equals 13 residues. CDR1 is SGHAT and CDR2 is FQNNGV in the germline V gene. The ends were cut back, 2 bases at V and 9 bases at J, with 11 bases in the middle.

Only one count was recorded for this clone. The chain links TRBV5-4 to TRBJ2-5; 10 positions match TRBD2. V lost 5 bases, J lost 0 bases, and 1 base stayed unmatched. Germline-derived CDR1 and CDR2 are SGHNT and YYREEE (reference sequence). This CDR3 has 14 residues. The CDR3 DNA is TGTGCCAGCAGTAGCGGGAGGTACCAAGAGACCCAGTACTTC. It yields the protein CASSSGRYQETQYF.

The chain combines TRBV5-1 with TRBJ2-2; 7 bases are shared with TRBD1. Germline V gene sequence: CDR1 SGHRS, CDR2 YFSETQ. The V and J ends lost 5 bases and 2 bases, in that order; junction bases with no gene match: 3. The CDR3 runs to 14 residues. The CDR3 DNA is TGCGCCAGCAGTACAGGGGATAACACCGGGGAGCTGTTTTTT. This gives the protein CASSTGDNTGELFF.

The chain joins TRBV28 to TRBJ2-1; D is uncertain. V dropped 3 bases and J dropped 6 bases, with 9 bases sitting between them. This CDR3 is 13 amino acids long. Germline-derived CDR1 and CDR2 are MDHEN and SYDVKM. The CDR3 DNA reads as TGTGCCAGCAGTTTGGCCCCCCCCAATGAGCAGTTCTTC. Translated: CASSLAPPNEQFF.

Worth noting for this clone: Other nucleotide sequences in the sample specify the same CDR3. The genes are TRBV7-9 and TRBJ1-5; the D is unclear. Trimming removed 6 bases at V and 2 bases at J, with 5 bases between. The germline gives CDR1 SEHNR, CDR2 FQNEAQ (reference sequence). The length of the CDR3 is 12 residues. The CDR3 DNA reads TGTGCCAGCAGTCAGGGCAATCAGCCCCAGCATTTT. Its protein is CASSQGNQPQHF.

J is TRBJ1-1 and V is TRBV29-1; 9 bases are a match to TRBD1. This CDR3 contains 13 residues. Germline V CDR1 and CDR2: SQVTM, ANQGSEA. J gave up 1 base and V 7 bases, and 4 bases lay outside the gene matches. The CDR3 reads CSGRQGENTEAFF. CDR3 in DNA: TGCAGCGGAAGACAGGGGGAGAACACTGAAGCTTTCTTT.

This chain uses TRBV5-8 with TRBJ1-1, with 8 bases aligning to TRBD1. Germline CDR1 and CDR2: SGHTS and YDEGEE. Losses at the gene ends were 6 bases for V and 5 bases for J; bases not matched to a gene: 9. CDR3 length equals 14 residues. In DNA form, the CDR3 reads TGTGCCAGCACCCTTAGACAGGGGTATACTGAAGCTTTCTTT. Encoded protein: CASTLRQGYTEAFF.

The chain carries TRBV12-3 or TRBV12-4 and TRBJ2-5; TRBD2 matches at 8 bases. CDR3 length: 13 residues. J gave up 2 bases and V 7 bases, and 3 bases lay outside the gene matches. In DNA, the CDR3 is TGTGCCAGCAAAGCTAGCGGGCAAGAGACCCAGTACTTC. This codes for CASKASGQETQYF.

This CDR3 is CASSSREDLNTEAFF. The CDR3 DNA is TGTGCCAGCTCATCAAGGGAGGACTTGAACACTGAAGCTTTCTTT. The chain is built from TRBV18 and TRBJ1-1; D uncertain. V was pared by 5 bases and J by 0 bases, with 13 bases between. The CDR3 covers 15 residues. Germline loops: CDR1 KGHSH, CDR2 LQKENI.

This chain links TRBV25-1 with TRBJ1-1, with a weak D call TRBD1 (6 bases). Germline assignment: CDR1 MGHDK and CDR2 SYGVNS. The CDR3 has 17 residues. The V gene lost 7 bases and the J gene lost 5 bases, with 26 bases spanning the gap. The CDR3 here is CASNSGEGGNRGTEAFF. In DNA, the CDR3 is TGTGCCAGCAACTCAGGCGAGGGGGGGAACCGGGGGACTGAAGCTTTCTTT.

V usage is TRBV3-1 (or the pseudogene TRBV3-2) and J usage is TRBJ1-2; a weak D match, TRBD1 (6 bases). The CDR3 runs to 13 residues. CDR1 and CDR2 from the germline V gene are LGHDT and YNNKEL (reference sequence). Trimming shortened V by 3 bases and J by 7 bases, and 12 bases separated the two germline ends. CDR3 DNA sequence: TGTGCCAGCAGCCACCAGGGGCTTGGTGGCTACACCTTC. This encodes CASSHQGLGGYTF.

The chain uses TRBV5-5 and TRBJ1-2; D uncertain. Trimming took off 4 bases at V and 4 bases at J, with 11 bases between the two ends. The CDR3 spans 13 residues. CDR1 is SGHKS, CDR2 YYEKEE, per germline (reference sequence). CDR3 amino acids: CASSDSEAYGYTF. CDR3 in DNA: TGTGCCAGCAGCGACTCAGAAGCCTATGGCTACACCTTC.

V gene TRBV19 combines with J gene TRBJ1-5; D perhaps matches TRBD1 (6 bases). The germline V gene has CDR1 LNHDA and CDR2 SQIVND (reference sequence). V gave up 4 bases and J gave up 4 bases, with 17 bases separating them. CDR3 length: 16 amino acids. The CDR3 is CASSTLQGVGNQPQHF. CDR3 coding DNA: TGTGCCAGTAGTACCTTACAGGGAGTGGGAAATCAGCCCCAGCATTTT.

This chain joins TRBV19 and TRBJ1-2; tentative D call: TRBD1 (5 bases). The CDR3 spans 13 residues. From germline, CDR1 is LNHDA and CDR2 SQIVND (reference sequence). Trimming left V 5 bases short and J 6 bases short, with 13 bases between. This CDR3 reads CASSSGPQNGYTF. The CDR3, as DNA: TGTGCCAGTAGTTCAGGGCCCCAAAATGGCTACACCTTC.

The chain has TRBV24-1 and TRBJ2-2; 8 bases are a match to TRBD1. This CDR3 has 13 amino acids. With V trimmed by 7 bases and J by 7 bases, 4 bases remained unmatched. Germline assignment: CDR1 KGHDR and CDR2 SFDVKD. The CDR3, as DNA: TGTGCCACCAGGACAGGGGAGGTCGGGGAGCTGTTTTTT. It codes for CATRTGEVGELFF.